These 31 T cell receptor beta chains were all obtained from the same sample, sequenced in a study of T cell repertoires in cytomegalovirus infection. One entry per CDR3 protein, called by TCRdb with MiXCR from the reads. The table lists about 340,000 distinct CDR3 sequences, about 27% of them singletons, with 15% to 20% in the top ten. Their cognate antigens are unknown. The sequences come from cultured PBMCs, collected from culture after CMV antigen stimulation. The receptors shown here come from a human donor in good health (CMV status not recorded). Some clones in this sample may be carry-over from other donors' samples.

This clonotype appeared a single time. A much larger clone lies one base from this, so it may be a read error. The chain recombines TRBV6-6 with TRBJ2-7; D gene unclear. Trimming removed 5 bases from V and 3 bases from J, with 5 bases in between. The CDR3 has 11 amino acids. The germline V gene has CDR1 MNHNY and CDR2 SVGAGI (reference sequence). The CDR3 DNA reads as TGTGCCAGCAGTAACATCTACGAGCAGTACTTC. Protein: CASSNIYEQYF.

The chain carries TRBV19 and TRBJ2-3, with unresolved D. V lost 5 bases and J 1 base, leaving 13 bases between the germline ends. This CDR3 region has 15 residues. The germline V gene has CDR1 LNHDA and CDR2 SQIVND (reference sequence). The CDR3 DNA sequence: TGTGCCAGTAGTCCCCGTAACGAGGGCACAGATACGCAGTATTTT. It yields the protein CASSPRNEGTDTQYF.

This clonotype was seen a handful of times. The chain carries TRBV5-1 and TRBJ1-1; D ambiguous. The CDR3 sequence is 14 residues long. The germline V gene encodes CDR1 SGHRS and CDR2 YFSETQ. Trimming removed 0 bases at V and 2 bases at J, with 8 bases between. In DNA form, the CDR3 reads TGCGCCAGCAGCTTGGTCCAGGTAAACACTGAAGCTTTCTTT. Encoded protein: CASSLVQVNTEAFF.

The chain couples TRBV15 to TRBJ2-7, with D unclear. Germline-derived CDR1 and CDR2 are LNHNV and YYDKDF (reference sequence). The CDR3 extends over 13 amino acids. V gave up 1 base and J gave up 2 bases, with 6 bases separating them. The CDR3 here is CATSRGKTYEQYF. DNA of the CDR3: TGTGCCACCAGCAGAGGGAAAACCTACGAGCAGTACTTC.

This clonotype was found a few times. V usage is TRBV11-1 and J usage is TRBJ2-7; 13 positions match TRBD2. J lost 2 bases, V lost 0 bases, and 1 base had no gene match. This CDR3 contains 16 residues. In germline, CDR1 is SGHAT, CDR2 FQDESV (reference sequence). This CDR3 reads CASSLAGTSGTYEQYF. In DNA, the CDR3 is TGTGCCAGCAGCTTAGCGGGGACTAGCGGGACCTACGAGCAGTACTTC. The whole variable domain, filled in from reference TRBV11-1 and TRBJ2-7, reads EAEVAQSPRYKITEKSQAVAFWCDPISGHATLYWYRQILGQGPELLVQFQDESVVDDSQLPKDRFSAERLKGVDSTLKIQPAELGDSAMYLCASSLAGTSGTYEQYFGPGTRLTVT.

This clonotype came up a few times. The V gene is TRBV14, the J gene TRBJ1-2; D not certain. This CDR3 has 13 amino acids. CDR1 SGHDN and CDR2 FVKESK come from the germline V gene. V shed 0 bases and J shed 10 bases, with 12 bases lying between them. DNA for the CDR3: TGTGCCAGCAGCCAAGAACAGTATTTGGCCTACACCTTC. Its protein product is CASSQEQYLAYTF.

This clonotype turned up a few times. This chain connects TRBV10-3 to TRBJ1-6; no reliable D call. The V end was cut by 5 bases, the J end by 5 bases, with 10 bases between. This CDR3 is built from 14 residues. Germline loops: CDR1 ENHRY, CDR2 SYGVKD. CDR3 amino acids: CAISTNGDNSPLHF. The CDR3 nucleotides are TGTGCCATCAGTACCAACGGGGATAATTCACCCCTCCACTTT.

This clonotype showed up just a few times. The CDR3 protein is CASSPGPGQNNSPLHF. CDR3 nucleotides: TGTGCCAGCAGCCCAGGACCAGGTCAAAATAATTCACCCCTCCACTTT. The chain combines TRBV7-9 with TRBJ1-6; D is ambiguous. CDR3 length: 16 amino acids. Between the trimmed V and J ends, which lost 5 bases and 5 bases, there was a span of 16 bases. Germline V gene sequence: CDR1 SEHNR, CDR2 FQNEAQ (reference sequence).

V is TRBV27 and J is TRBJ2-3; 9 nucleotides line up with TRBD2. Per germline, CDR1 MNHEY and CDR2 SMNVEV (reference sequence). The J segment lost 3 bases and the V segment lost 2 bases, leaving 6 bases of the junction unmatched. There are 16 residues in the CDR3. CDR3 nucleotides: TGTGCCAGCAGTTTACTAAGCGGGGGGCCAACAGATACGCAGTATTTT. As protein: CASSLLSGGPTDTQYF.

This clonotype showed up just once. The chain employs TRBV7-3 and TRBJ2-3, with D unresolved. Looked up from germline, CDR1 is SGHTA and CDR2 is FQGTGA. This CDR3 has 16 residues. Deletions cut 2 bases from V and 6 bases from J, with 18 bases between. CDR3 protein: CASSLPLGSHRDTQYF. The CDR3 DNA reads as TGTGCCAGCAGCTTACCCCTCGGGTCGCACCGGGATACGCAGTATTTT.

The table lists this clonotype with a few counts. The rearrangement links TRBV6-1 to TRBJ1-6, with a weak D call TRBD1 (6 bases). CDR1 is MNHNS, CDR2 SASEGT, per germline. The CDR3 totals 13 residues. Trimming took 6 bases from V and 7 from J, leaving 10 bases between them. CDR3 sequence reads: CASSRGGNSPLHF. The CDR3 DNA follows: TGTGCCAGCAGCAGGGGCGGCAATTCACCCCTCCACTTT.

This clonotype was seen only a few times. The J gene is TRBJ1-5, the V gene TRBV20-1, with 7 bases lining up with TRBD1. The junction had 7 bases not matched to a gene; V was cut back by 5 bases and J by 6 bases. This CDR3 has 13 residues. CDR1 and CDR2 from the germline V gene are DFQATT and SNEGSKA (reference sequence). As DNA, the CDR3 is TGCAGTGCTGGCCCGGACAGGTTTCAGCCCCAGCATTTT. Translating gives CSAGPDRFQPQHF.

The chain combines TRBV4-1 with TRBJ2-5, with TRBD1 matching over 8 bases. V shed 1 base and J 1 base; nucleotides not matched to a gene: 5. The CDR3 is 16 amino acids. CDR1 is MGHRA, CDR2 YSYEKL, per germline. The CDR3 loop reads CASSQADRVPQETQYF. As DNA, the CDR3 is TGCGCCAGCAGCCAAGCGGACAGGGTACCCCAAGAGACCCAGTACTTC.

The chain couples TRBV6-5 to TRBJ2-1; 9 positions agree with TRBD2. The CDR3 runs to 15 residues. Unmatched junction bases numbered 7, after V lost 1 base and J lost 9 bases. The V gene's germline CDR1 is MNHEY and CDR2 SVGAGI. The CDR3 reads CASSYLGRGGSEQFF. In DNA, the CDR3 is TGTGCCAGCAGTTACTTAGGGCGGGGGGGCAGTGAGCAGTTCTTC.

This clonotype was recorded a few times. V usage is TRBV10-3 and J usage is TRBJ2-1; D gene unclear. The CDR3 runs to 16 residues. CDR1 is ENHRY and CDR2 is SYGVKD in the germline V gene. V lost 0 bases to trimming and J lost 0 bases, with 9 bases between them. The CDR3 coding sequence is TGTGCCATCAGTGAGTCGGGCAGAAGCTCCTACAATGAGCAGTTCTTC. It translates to CAISESGRSSYNEQFF.

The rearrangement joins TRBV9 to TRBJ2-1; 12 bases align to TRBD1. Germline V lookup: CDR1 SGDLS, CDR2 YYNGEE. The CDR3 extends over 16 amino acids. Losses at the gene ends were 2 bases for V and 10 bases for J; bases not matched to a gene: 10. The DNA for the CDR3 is TGTGCCAGCAGCGTGGGGGGACAGGGGGCTCTTGAAGAGCAGTTCTTC. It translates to CASSVGGQGALEEQFF.

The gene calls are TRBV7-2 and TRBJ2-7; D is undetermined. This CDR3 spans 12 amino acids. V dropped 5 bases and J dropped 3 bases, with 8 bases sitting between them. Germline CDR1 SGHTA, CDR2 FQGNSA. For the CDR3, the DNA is TGTGCCAGCAGCAACTACGGCTACGAGCAGTACTTC. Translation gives CASSNYGYEQYF.

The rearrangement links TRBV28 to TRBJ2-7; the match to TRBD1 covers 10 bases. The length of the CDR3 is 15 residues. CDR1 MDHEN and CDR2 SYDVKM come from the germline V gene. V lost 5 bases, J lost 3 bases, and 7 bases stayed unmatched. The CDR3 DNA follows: TGTGCCAGCAGTAGGGGACAGGGGTACTTCTACGAGCAGTACTTC. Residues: CASSRGQGYFYEQYF.

The CDR3 region has the DNA TGTGCCAGCAGCCTCGGGAGAAACACCATATATTTT. This codes for CASSLGRNTIYF. The J gene is TRBJ1-3, the V gene TRBV11-2; no clear D. CDR1 is SGHAT, CDR2 FQNNGV, per germline. V was clipped by 5 bases and J by 5 bases, with 7 bases between them. This CDR3 is 12 amino acids long.

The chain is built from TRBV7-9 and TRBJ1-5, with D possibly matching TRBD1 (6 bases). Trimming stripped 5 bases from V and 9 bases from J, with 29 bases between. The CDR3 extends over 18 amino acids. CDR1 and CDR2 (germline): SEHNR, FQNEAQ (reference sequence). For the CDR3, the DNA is TGTGCCAGCAGCGCATACTGGAGGGACATTCCGCCTGGGGGGCCCCAGCATTTT. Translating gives CASSAYWRDIPPGGPQHF.

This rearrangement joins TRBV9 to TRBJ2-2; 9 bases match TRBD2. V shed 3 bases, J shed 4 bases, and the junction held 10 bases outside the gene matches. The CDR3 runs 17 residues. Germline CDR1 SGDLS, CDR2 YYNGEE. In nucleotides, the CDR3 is TGTGCCAGCAGCGCTCGTAGCGGGAGTTCCCCCACCGGGGAGCTGTTTTTT. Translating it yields CASSARSGSSPTGELFF.

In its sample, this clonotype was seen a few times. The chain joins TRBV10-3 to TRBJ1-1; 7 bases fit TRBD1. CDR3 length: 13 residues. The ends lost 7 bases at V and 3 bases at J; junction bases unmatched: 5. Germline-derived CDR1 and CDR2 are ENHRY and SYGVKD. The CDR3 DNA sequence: TGTGCCATCAAGGGGGCCTTGGACACTGAAGCTTTCTTT. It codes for CAIKGALDTEAFF.

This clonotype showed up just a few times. This chain's CDR3 is CASSPRTGAETQYF. CDR3 coding DNA: TGTGCCAGCAGCCCCCGGACAGGGGCAGAGACCCAGTACTTC. The chain combines TRBV7-7 with TRBJ2-5; 9 positions agree with TRBD1. This CDR3 is built from 14 residues. The J segment lost 4 bases and the V segment lost 5 bases, leaving 5 bases of the junction unmatched. Germline V gene sequence: CDR1 SSHAT, CDR2 FNYEAQ (reference sequence). The full variable domain, completed using reference TRBV7-7 and TRBJ2-5, is GAGVSQSPRYKVTKRGQDVTLRCDPISSHATLYWYQQALGQGPEFLTYFNYEAQPDKSGLPSDRFSAERPEGSISTLTIQRTEQRDSAMYRCASSPRTGAETQYFGPGTRLLVL.

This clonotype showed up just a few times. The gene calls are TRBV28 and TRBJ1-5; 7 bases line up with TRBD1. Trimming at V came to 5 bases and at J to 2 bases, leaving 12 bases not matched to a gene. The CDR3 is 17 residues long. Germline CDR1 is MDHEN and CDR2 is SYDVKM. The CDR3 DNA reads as TGTGCCAGCAGTCGCCCCCTAAGACAGGGTGGCAATCAGCCCCAGCATTTT. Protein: CASSRPLRQGGNQPQHF.

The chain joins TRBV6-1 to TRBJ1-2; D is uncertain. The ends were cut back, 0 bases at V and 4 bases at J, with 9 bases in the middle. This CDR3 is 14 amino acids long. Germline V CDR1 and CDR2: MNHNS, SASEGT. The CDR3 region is CASSEATEFYGYTF. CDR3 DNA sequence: TGTGCCAGCAGTGAAGCGACGGAGTTCTATGGCTACACCTTC.

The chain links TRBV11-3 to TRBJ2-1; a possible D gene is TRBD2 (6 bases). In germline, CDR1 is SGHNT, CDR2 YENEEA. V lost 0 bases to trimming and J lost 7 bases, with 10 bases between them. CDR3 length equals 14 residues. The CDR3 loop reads CASSLDRLVNEQFF. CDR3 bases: TGTGCCAGCAGCTTAGACCGACTAGTAAATGAGCAGTTCTTC.

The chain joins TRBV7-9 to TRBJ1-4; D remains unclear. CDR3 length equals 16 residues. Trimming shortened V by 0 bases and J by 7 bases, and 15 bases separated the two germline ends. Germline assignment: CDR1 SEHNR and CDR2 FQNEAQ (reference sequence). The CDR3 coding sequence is TGTGCCAGCAGCTTAGCGCTACGGGAGAGCGGTGAAAAACTGTTTTTT. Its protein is CASSLALRESGEKLFF. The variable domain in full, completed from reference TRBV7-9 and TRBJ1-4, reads DTGVSQNPRHKITKRGQNVTFRCDPISEHNRLYWYRQTLGQGPEFLTYFQNEAQLEKSRLLSDRFSAERPKGSFSTLEIQRTEQGDSAMYLCASSLALRESGEKLFFGSGTQLSVL.

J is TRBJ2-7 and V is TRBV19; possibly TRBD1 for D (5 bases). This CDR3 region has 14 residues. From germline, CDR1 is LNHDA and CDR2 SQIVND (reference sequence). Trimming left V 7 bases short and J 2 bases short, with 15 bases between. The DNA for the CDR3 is TGTGCCAGTACAGACAGCGCCGTTCCCTACGAGCAGTACTTC. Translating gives CASTDSAVPYEQYF.

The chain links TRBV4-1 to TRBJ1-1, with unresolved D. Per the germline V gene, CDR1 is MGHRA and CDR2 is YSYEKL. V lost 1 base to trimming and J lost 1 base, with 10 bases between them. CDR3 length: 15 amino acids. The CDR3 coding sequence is TGCGCCAGCAGCCAAGTCGTGGGCGGGAACACTGAAGCTTTCTTT. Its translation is CASSQVVGGNTEAFF.

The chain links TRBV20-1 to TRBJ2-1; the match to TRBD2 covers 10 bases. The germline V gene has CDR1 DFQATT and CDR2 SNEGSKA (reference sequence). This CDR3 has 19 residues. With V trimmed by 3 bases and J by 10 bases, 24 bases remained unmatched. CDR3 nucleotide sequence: TGCAGTGCTAGGATCTCCGGAAGCCCTATCGAGAGCGGGAGGGGCGAGCAGTTCTTC. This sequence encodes CSARISGSPIESGRGEQFF.

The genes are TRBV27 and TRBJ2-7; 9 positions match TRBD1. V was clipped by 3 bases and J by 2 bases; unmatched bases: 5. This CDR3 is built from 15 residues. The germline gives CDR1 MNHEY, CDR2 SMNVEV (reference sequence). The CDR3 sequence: CASSFGTGLTYEQYF. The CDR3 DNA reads TGTGCCAGCAGTTTCGGGACAGGGCTCACCTACGAGCAGTACTTC.